This paragraph reports one T cell receptor beta chain. The antigen remains undetermined. Profiling relied on immunoSEQ multiplex PCR, and the TCRdb table lists in-frame clones only, not all of them. The sample has 1,000 to 1,200 clones, around 25% seen once; the top ten hold under 35%. Samples of adjacent lung (free of atypia) were collected at least 2 cm from the tumor margin. The sample is drawn from a study of T cells in localized non-small cell lung cancer. Trimming took off 6 bases at V and 0 bases at J, with 18 bases between the two ends. This CDR3 spans 17 amino acids. Per germline, CDR1 MDHEN and CDR2 SYDVKM. Overall study findings and caveats: Paired adjacent lung recovered a median around 60 of the top 100 tumor clones. There was higher T cell clonality in uninvolved adjacent lung than in tumor, and it was highest there.

The sequencing used normal lung tissue next to the tumor, collected before any cancer treatment. The rearrangement joins TRBV28 to TRBJ1-5; maybe TRBD1 (6 bases). The TCR originated in a male donor aged 60 or over with stage I lung adenocarcinoma. The CDR3 DNA reads TGTGCCAGCAGAGTTTTGGAGGGGGGGAATAGCAATCAGCCCCAGCATTTT. It translates to CASRVLEGGNSNQPQHF.